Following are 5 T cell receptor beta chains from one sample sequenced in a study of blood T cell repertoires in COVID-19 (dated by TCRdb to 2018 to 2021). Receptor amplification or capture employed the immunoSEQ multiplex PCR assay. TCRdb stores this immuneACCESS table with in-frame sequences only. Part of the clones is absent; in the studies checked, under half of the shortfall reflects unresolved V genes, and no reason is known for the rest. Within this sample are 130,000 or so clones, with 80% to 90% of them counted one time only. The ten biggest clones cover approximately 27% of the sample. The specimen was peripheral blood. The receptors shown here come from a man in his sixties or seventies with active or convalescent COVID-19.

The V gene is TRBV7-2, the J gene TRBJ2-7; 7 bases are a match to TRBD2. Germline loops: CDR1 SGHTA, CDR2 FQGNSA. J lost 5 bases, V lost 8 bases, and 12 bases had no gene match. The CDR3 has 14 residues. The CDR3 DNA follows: TGTGCCAGCGAGCCTTACGGGAGGCCCCACGAGCAGTACTTC. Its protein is CASEPYGRPHEQYF.

CDR3 sequence: CASSSAGGGAGKQFF. In DNA form, the CDR3 reads TGTGCCAGCAGTTCCGCGGGGGGTGGAGCGGGGAAGCAGTTCTTC. The chain couples TRBV6-5 to TRBJ2-1, with TRBD2 matching over 8 bases. Germline CDR1 MNHEY, CDR2 SVGAGI. The CDR3 has 15 residues. V lost 4 bases to trimming and J lost 11 bases; unmatched junction nucleotides: 13.

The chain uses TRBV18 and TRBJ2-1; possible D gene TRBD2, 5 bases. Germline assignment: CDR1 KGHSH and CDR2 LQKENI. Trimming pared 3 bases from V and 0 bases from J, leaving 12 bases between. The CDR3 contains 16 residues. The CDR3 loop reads CASSPPGISSYNEQFF. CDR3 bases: TGTGCCAGCTCACCTCCCGGGATAAGCTCCTACAATGAGCAGTTCTTC.

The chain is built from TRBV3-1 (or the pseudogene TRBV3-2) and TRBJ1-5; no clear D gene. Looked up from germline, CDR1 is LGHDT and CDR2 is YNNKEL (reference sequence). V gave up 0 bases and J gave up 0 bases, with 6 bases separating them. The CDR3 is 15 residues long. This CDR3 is CASSQDPGSNQPQHF. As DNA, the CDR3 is TGTGCCAGCAGCCAAGATCCAGGTAGCAATCAGCCCCAGCATTTT.

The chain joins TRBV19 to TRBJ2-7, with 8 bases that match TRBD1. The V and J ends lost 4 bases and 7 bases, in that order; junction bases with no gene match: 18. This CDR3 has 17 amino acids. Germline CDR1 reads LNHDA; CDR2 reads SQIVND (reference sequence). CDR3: CASSTTIGGGRGLEQYF. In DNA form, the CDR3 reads TGTGCCAGTAGTACCACCATAGGCGGTGGCAGGGGGCTAGAGCAGTACTTC.